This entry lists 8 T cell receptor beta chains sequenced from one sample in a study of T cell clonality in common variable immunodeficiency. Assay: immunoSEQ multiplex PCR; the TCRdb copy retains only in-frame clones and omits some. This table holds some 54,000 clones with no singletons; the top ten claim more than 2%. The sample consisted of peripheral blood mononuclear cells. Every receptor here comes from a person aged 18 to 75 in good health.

This CDR3 is CAEGHYNSPLHF. Partial CDR3 DNA: TGTGCCGAGGGCCATTATAATTCACCC. The chain is built from TRBV30 and TRBJ1-6; D not resolved. Read sequence stops 3 residues before the CDR3 end, and the germline J gene provides the missing end. Germline V gene lookup returns CDR1 GTSNPN and CDR2 SVGIG (reference sequence). The ends were cut back, 8 bases at V and 4 bases at J, with 9 bases in the middle. The CDR3 covers 12 residues. Variable domain in full (rest from reference TRBV30 and TRBJ1-6): SQTIHQWPATLVQPVGSPLSLECTVEGTSNPNLYWYRQAAGRGLQLLFYSVGIGQISSEVPQNLSASRPQDRQFILSSKKLLLSDSGFYLCAEGHYNSPLHFGNGTRLTVT.

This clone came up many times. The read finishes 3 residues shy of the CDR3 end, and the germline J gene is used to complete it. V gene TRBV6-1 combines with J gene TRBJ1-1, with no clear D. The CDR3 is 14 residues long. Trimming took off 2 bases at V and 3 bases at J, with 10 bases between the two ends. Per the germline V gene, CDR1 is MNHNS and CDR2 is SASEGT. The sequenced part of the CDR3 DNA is TGTGCCAGCAGTGAACGAGGGTTTGACACTGAA. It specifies CASSERGFDTE. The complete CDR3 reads CASSERGFDTEAFF.

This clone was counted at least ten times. The CDR3 bases that were read are TGTGCCAGCAGCTTGGATCCGGTGAACACTGAA. Residues: CASSLDPVNTE. The entire CDR3 protein is CASSLDPVNTEAFF. The chain carries TRBV5-4 and TRBJ1-1; D uncertain. From the germline J gene comes the end of the CDR3, since the read stops 3 residues before it. The CDR3 is made up of 14 amino acids. The germline V and J ends were trimmed by 0 bases and 0 bases, with 6 bases remaining between them. CDR1 and CDR2 (germline): SGHNT, YYREEE (reference sequence).

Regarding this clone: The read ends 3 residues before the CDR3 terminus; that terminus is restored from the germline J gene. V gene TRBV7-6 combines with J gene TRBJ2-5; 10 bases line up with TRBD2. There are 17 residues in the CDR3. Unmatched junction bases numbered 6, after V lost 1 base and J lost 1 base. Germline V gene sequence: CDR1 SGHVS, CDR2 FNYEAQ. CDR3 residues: CASSLGSLAGAQETQYF. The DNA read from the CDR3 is TGTGCCAGCAGCTTAGGGAGCCTAGCGGGGGCCCAAGAGACC.

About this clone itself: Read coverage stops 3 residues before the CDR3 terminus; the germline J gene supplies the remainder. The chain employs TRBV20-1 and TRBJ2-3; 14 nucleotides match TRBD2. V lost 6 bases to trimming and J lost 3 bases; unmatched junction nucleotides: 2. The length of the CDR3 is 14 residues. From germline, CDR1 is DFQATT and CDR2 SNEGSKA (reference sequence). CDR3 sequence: CSARLAGGTDTQYF. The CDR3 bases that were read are TGCAGTGCCCGACTAGCGGGGGGGACAGATACG.

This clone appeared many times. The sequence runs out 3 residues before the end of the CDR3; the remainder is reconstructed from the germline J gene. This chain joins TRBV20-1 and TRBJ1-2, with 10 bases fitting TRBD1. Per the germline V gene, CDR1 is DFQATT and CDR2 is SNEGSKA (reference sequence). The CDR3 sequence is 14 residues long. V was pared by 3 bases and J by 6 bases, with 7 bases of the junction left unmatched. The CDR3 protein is CSASGQGVRHGYTF. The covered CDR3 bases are TGCAGTGCTAGTGGACAGGGGGTCAGGCATGGC.

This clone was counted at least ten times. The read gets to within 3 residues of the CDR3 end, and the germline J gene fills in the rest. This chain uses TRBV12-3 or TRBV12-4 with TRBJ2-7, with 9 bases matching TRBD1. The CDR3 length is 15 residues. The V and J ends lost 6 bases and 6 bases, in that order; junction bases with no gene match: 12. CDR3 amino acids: CASSLTPGQGFEQYF. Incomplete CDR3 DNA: TGTGCCAGCAGCCTAACCCCGGGACAGGGATTCGAG.

CDR3 DNA, as far as it was read: TGTGCCTGGAGGCCGCCTAGAGCGGCCAATAGGAATGAC. It translates to CAWRPPRAANRND. The CDR3, in full, reads CAWRPPRAANRNDYTF. The V gene is TRBV30, the J gene TRBJ1-2, with D hard to call. The read terminates 3 residues ahead of where the CDR3 ends, so the germline J gene completes it. The CDR3 contains 16 residues. Germline loops: CDR1 GTSNPN, CDR2 SVGIG (reference sequence).